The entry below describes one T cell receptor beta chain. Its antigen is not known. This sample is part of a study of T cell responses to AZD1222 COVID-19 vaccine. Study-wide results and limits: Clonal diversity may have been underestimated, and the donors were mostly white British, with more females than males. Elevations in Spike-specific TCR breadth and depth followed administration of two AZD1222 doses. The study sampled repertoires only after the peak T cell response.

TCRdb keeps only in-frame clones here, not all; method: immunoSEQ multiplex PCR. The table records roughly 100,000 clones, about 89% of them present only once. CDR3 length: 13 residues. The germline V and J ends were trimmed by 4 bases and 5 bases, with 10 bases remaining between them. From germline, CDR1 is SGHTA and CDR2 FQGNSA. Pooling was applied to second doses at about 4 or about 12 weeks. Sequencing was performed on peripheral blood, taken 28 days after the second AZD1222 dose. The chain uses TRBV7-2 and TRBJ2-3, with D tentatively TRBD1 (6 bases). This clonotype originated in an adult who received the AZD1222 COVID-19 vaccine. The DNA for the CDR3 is TGTGCCAGCAGCTACAACAGGGAAGATACGCAGTATTTT. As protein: CASSYNREDTQYF.